This T cell receptor (beta chain) was recorded in a study of Ad26.COV2.S vaccination and SARS-CoV-2 variants. On the study more broadly: The vaccine Ad26.COV2.S was put into the muscle once, or twice with 56 days between.

Regarding the study as a whole: Vaccinees reportedly had broad spike-specific CD8+ and CD4+ T cell responses.

Data came from immunoSEQ multiplex PCR; TCRdb stores just in-frame clones and leaves some out. The table has 410,000 or so clones, 75% to 95% seen once. The germline CDR1 and CDR2 sequences are PRHDT and FYEKMQ (reference sequence). The CDR3 contains 17 residues. The germline V and J ends were trimmed by 1 base and 1 base, with 16 bases remaining between them. Treatment defined: roughly 20 received Ad26.COV2.S at low or high dose, single or two shots; about 5 received placebo; per-sample allocation not given. At day 63 after the first vaccine or placebo injection, samples were drawn. Ad26.COV2.S expressed prefusion-stabilized spike from the original Wuhan strain. Comments on this clone: What it binds is not known.

The TCR sequence derives from a person aged 18-60 years who received the Ad26.COV2.S COVID-19 vaccine or a placebo. V is TRBV13 and J is TRBJ1-1; perhaps TRBD1 as D (6 bases). This specimen consisted of peripheral blood, obtained in a trial of Ad26.COV2.S vaccine versus placebo. The CDR3 coding sequence is TGTGCCAGCAGCTTAGAGCGCCCCGGGACACCGAACACTGAAGCTTTCTTT. This translates into CASSLERPGTPNTEAFF.